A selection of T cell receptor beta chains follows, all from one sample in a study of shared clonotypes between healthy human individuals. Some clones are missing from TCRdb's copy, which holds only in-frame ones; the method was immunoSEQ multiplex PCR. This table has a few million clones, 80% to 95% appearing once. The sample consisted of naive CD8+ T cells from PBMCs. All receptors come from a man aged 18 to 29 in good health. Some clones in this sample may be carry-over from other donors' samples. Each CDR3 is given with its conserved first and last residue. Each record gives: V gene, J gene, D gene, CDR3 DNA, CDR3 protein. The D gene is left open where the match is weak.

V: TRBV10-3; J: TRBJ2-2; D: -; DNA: TGTGCCATCCGCGACGGCTACATGGCCACCGGGGAGCTGTTTTTT; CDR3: CAIRDGYMATGELFF
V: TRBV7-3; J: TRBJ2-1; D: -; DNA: TGTGCCAGCAGCTTCCTACGTGGCGAGCAGTTCTTC; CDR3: CASSFLRGEQFF
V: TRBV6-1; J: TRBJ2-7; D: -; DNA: TGTGCCAGCAGTTCTTGGACCGTAGCCTACGAGCAGTACTTC; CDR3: CASSSWTVAYEQYF
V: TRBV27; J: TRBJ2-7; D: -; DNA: TGTGCCAGCAGTCCCCGTGGAGCCAGCTACGAGCAGTACTTC; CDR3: CASSPRGASYEQYF
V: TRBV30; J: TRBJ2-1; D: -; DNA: TGTGCCTTATCCTATTCGCGACTAGGCCACAATGAGCAGTTCTTC; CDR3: CALSYSRLGHNEQFF
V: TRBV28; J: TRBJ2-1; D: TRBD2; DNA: TGTGCCAGCACCGTAAGGGGAGGGTTTGGGAATGAGCAGTTCTTC; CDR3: CASTVRGGFGNEQFF
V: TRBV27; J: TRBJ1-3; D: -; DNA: TGTGCCAGCAGTCTAACACCAAGCTCTGGAAACACCATATATTTT; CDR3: CASSLTPSSGNTIYF
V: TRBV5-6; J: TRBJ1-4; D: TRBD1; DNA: TGTGCCAGCAGCTTTTGGTCGGGACAGGGGAGCCCCACCAACTTT; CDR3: CASSFWSGQGSPTNF
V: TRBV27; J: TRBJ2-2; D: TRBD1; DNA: TGTGCCAGCGGACTAACAGGGGGCGCTGTCACCGGGGAGCTGTTTTTT; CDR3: CASGLTGGAVTGELFF
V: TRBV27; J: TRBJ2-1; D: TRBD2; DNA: TGTGCCAGCCAGGGACTAGGGGCCCTCGGTGAGCAGTTCTTC; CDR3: CASQGLGALGEQFF